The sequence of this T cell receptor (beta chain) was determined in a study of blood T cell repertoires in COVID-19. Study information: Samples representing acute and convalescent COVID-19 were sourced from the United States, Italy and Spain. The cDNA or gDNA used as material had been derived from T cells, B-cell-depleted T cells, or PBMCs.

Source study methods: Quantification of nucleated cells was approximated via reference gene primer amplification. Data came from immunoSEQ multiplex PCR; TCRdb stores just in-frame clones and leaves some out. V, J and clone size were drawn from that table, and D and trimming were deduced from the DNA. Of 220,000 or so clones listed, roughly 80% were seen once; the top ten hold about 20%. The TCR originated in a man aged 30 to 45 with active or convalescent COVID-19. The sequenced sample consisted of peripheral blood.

CDR3 in DNA: TGTGCCAGCAGTGGGACAGGGAACACCGGGGAGCTGTTTTTT. Encoded protein: CASSGTGNTGELFF. V gene TRBV25-1 combines with J gene TRBJ2-2; the match to TRBD1 covers 7 bases. Germline trimming cut 4 bases from V and 1 base from J; bases unmatched to any gene: 0. This CDR3 is built from 14 residues. Looked up from germline, CDR1 is MGHDK and CDR2 is SYGVNS.